This passage covers 5 T cell receptor beta chains from one sample sequenced in a study of blood T cell repertoires in COVID-19. Sequencing used immunoSEQ multiplex PCR; TCRdb keeps in-frame clones, though not all of them. The sample shows approximately 300,000 clones, roughly 82% of them seen only once. The sample consisted of peripheral blood. Every receptor here comes from a woman between 45 and 65 years old with acute or convalescent COVID-19.

The CDR3 DNA reads TGTGCCTGGAGGCCCCCTTGGGCGGGCGGGGACGAGCAGTACTTC. Residues: CAWRPPWAGGDEQYF. The rearrangement links TRBV30 to TRBJ2-7, with D maybe TRBD2 (6 bases). Germline V CDR1 and CDR2: GTSNPN, SVGIG (reference sequence). V dropped 3 bases and J dropped 5 bases, with 20 bases sitting between them. The CDR3 is made up of 15 amino acids.

The rearrangement uses TRBV2 and TRBJ2-2; TRBD1 is a possible D gene (6 bases). Looked up from germline, CDR1 is SNHLY and CDR2 is FYNNEI. Trimming cost V 4 bases and J 6 bases, with 15 bases left between them. This CDR3 has 15 residues. The CDR3 coding sequence is TGTGCCAGCAGTGTAACAGGGATGTCGTCCGGGGAGCTGTTTTTT. Amino acid sequence: CASSVTGMSSGELFF.

V gene TRBV11-2 combines with J gene TRBJ1-1, with D perhaps TRBD1 (6 bases). Germline V CDR1 and CDR2: SGHAT, FQNNGV. The CDR3 has 15 residues. The V gene lost 7 bases and the J gene lost 3 bases, with 18 bases spanning the gap. In DNA, the CDR3 is TGTGCCAGCACCCCCAGATACAGGGCTGACACTGAAGCTTTCTTT. Residues: CASTPRYRADTEAFF.

CDR3 protein: CATSGLTGWGQETQYF. The CDR3 coding sequence is TGTGCCACCAGTGGCCTGACAGGGTGGGGTCAAGAGACCCAGTACTTC. The rearrangement joins TRBV24-1 to TRBJ2-5; 7 positions agree with TRBD1. Germline V gives CDR1 KGHDR, CDR2 SFDVKD. The CDR3 totals 16 residues. Trimming removed 5 bases from V and 2 bases from J; junction bases left unmatched: 10.

This clone was counted a single time. Other DNA variants within this sample encode the same CDR3. The chain couples TRBV18 to TRBJ2-3; D is undetermined. CDR1 and CDR2 (germline): KGHSH, LQKENI. The CDR3 has 15 residues. The V and J ends lost 1 base and 1 base respectively, with 9 bases between them. Here the CDR3 DNA reads TGTGCCAGCTCACCACTCCAGGCCCGCACAGATACGCAGTATTTT. Translating gives CASSPLQARTDTQYF.